One sample yielded the 27 T cell receptor beta chains listed below, sequenced in a study of cytotoxic CD8 clonotypes in ibrutinib-treated CLL. Sequencing was performed with immunoSEQ multiplex PCR; in TCRdb, only in-frame clones are kept and a portion is missing. The data contain about 40,000 clones, about two thirds of them singletons. Sequencing used PBMCs, obtained at disease progression, from a patient treated with ibrutinib. These receptors were taken from a human donor with chronic lymphocytic leukemia.

This sequence joins TRBV6-5 and TRBJ1-5; D is ambiguous. Germline V gives CDR1 MNHEY, CDR2 SVGAGI. V lost 4 bases and J lost 0, with 4 bases in between. The CDR3 totals 13 residues. CDR3 loop: CASSLDSNQPQHF. CDR3 coding DNA: TGTGCCAGCAGTTTAGATAGCAATCAGCCCCAGCATTTT.

The chain employs TRBV5-4 and TRBJ2-7; D not resolved. The V gene's germline CDR1 is SGHNT and CDR2 YYREEE (reference sequence). The CDR3 length is 14 residues. Deletions cut 0 bases from V and 2 bases from J, with 9 bases between. DNA of the CDR3: TGTGCCAGCAGCTTGGGGCAGGCCCCCTACGAGCAGTACTTC. Its protein product is CASSLGQAPYEQYF. Complete variable domain (other parts from reference TRBV5-4 and TRBJ2-7): ETGVTQSPTHLIKTRGQQVTLRCSSQSGHNTVSWYQQALGQGPQFIFQYYREEENGRGNFPPRFSGLQFPNYSSELNVNALELDDSALYLCASSLGQAPYEQYFGPGTRLTVT.

The genes are TRBV7-6 and TRBJ2-7, with D tentatively TRBD1 or TRBD2 (5 bases each). CDR1 is SGHVS, CDR2 FNYEAQ, per germline. V lost 5 bases, J lost 2 bases, and 13 bases lay in between. The CDR3 runs 14 residues. The CDR3 region is CASSPRRGAYEQYF. The DNA for the CDR3 is TGTGCCAGCAGCCCGCGGAGAGGGGCCTACGAGCAGTACTTC.

In its sample, this clone was seen a few times. This chain links TRBV5-1 with TRBJ1-2; D is perhaps TRBD1 (6 bases). Looked up from germline, CDR1 is SGHRS and CDR2 is YFSETQ. This CDR3 has 12 amino acids. With 3 bases removed from V and 6 bases from J, the gap between germline ends came to 9 bases. The CDR3 protein is CASSYGQNGYTF. The CDR3 nucleotides are TGCGCCAGCAGCTACGGACAGAATGGCTACACCTTC.

In its sample, this clone was seen once. The chain employs TRBV28 and TRBJ1-6, with 7 nucleotides matching TRBD1. The junction had 5 bases not matched to a gene; V was cut back by 2 bases and J by 7 bases. CDR3 length equals 15 residues. Germline V gives CDR1 MDHEN, CDR2 SYDVKM. This chain's CDR3 is CASSLGGTENSPLHF. The CDR3, as DNA: TGTGCCAGCAGTTTAGGGGGGACAGAAAATTCACCCCTCCACTTT.

J is TRBJ2-7 and V is TRBV19, with D uncertain. Trimming shortened V by 0 bases and J by 1 base, and 4 bases separated the two germline ends. The germline gives CDR1 LNHDA, CDR2 SQIVND (reference sequence). This CDR3 region has 13 residues. CDR3 nucleotide sequence: TGTGCCAGTAGTATAGACGTTTCCTACGAGCAGTACTTC. Encoded protein: CASSIDVSYEQYF.

This chain uses TRBV7-8 with TRBJ2-5; D remains ambiguous. CDR1 is SGHVS and CDR2 is FQNEAQ in the germline V gene. The length of the CDR3 is 13 residues. Trimming pared 3 bases from V and 3 bases from J, leaving 8 bases between. CDR3 bases: TGTGCCAGCAGCTTTCTAGTAGAAGAGACCCAGTACTTC. Translation: CASSFLVEETQYF.

The V and J genes are TRBV6-6 and TRBJ1-5; possibly TRBD1 for D (5 bases). The CDR3 is made up of 15 amino acids. The germline V and J ends were trimmed by 8 bases and 6 bases, with 20 bases remaining between them. CDR1 and CDR2 (germline): MNHNY, SVGAGI (reference sequence). The CDR3 DNA reads TGTGCCAGCTACAAAAGCCAGGGCCTGGGTCAGCCCCAGCATTTT. This gives the protein CASYKSQGLGQPQHF.

This clone appeared a few times. This chain links TRBV7-3 with TRBJ1-6, with D possibly being TRBD1 (5 bases). Germline CDR1 and CDR2: SGHTA and FQGTGA. There are 14 residues in the CDR3. Trimming shortened V by 2 bases and J by 3 bases, and 5 bases separated the two germline ends. Here the CDR3 reads CASSLDSYNSPLHF. CDR3 DNA: TGTGCCAGCAGCTTAGACAGCTATAATTCACCCCTCCACTTT.

J is TRBJ2-7 and V is TRBV9; TRBD1 matches at 9 bases. CDR3 length equals 16 residues. V gave up 2 bases and J gave up 7 bases; unmatched junction bases: 13. Germline lookup yields CDR1 SGDLS and CDR2 YYNGEE. The CDR3 DNA reads as TGTGCCAGCAGCGTGGCGGATACAGGGGGCTCGTGGGAGCAGTACTTC. It specifies CASSVADTGGSWEQYF.

The V call is TRBV6-5, the J call TRBJ2-7; D is undetermined. The CDR3 is made up of 13 amino acids. Germline loops: CDR1 MNHEY, CDR2 SVGAGI. Deletions cut 4 bases from V and 2 bases from J, with 9 bases between. This CDR3 reads CASSFGQAYEQYF. CDR3 nucleotide sequence: TGTGCCAGCAGTTTTGGGCAAGCCTACGAGCAGTACTTC.

The chain recombines TRBV9 with TRBJ2-7; TRBD2 aligns across 7 bases. CDR1 is SGDLS, CDR2 YYNGEE, per germline. There are 15 residues in the CDR3. The ends lost 0 bases at V and 7 bases at J; junction bases unmatched: 10. In DNA, the CDR3 is TGTGCCAGCAGCGTAGGTGCAGAGCGGGGTACAGAGCAGTACTTC. This codes for CASSVGAERGTEQYF.

The V call is TRBV6-5, the J call TRBJ1-6; unclear D gene. The CDR3 is made up of 16 amino acids. Germline-derived CDR1 and CDR2 are MNHEY and SVGAGI. V gave up 3 bases and J gave up 0 bases, with 9 bases separating them. The CDR3 nucleotides read TGTGCCAGCAGTTATCCACAGAGCTCCTATAATTCACCCCTCCACTTT. This sequence encodes CASSYPQSSYNSPLHF.

The CDR3 spells CASTQGLGQGFEQYF. As DNA, the CDR3 is TGTGCCAGCACCCAGGGGTTGGGGCAGGGATTTGAGCAGTACTTC. V usage is TRBV9 and J usage is TRBJ2-7; the D gene is possibly TRBD1 (6 bases). Trimming took 6 bases from V and 7 from J, leaving 23 bases between them. This CDR3 region has 15 residues. The germline V gene encodes CDR1 SGDLS and CDR2 YYNGEE.

The chain employs TRBV18 and TRBJ1-2, with a possible D match to TRBD1 (6 bases). The CDR3 contains 16 residues. V was trimmed by 6 bases and J by 2 bases, leaving 19 bases between them. CDR1 and CDR2 (germline): KGHSH, LQKENI. In DNA form, the CDR3 reads TGTGCCAGCTCCCCCGAACAGGGCAGAAACAACTATGGCTACACCTTC. Amino acid sequence: CASSPEQGRNNYGYTF.

The V call is TRBV28, the J call TRBJ1-5, with a tentative D call TRBD1 (6 bases). Trimming shortened V by 5 bases and J by 9 bases, and 23 bases separated the two germline ends. The CDR3 loop spans 16 amino acids. Germline V CDR1 and CDR2: MDHEN, SYDVKM. The CDR3 loop is CASSPPDRLGDLPQHF. CDR3 in DNA: TGTGCCAGCAGTCCCCCCGACAGGCTGGGGGACTTGCCCCAGCATTTT.

This chain uses TRBV19 with TRBJ2-7; TRBD2 matches 11 bases. Trimming cost V 5 bases and J 6 bases; bases outside gene matches: 9. CDR1 is LNHDA, CDR2 SQIVND, per germline (reference sequence). CDR3 length: 15 amino acids. CDR3 in amino acids: CASSPTQLAGAEQYF. The CDR3, as DNA: TGTGCCAGTAGTCCGACTCAACTAGCGGGAGCCGAGCAGTACTTC.

The V and J genes are TRBV28 and TRBJ2-7; 7 bases map to TRBD2. This CDR3 has 12 amino acids. Germline trimming cut 10 bases from V and 8 bases from J; bases unmatched to any gene: 11. Germline values: CDR1 MDHEN, CDR2 SYDVKM. The CDR3: CATQTSRPKQYF. CDR3 coding DNA: TGTGCCACTCAGACTAGCCGCCCTAAGCAGTACTTC.

J is TRBJ2-1 and V is TRBV18; possibly TRBD2 for D (5 bases). V lost 1 base to trimming and J lost 0 bases, with 13 bases between them. Germline CDR1 KGHSH, CDR2 LQKENI. This CDR3 has 17 amino acids. The CDR3, as DNA: TGTGCCAGCTCACCACTTGACTACACGAGCTCCTACAATGAGCAGTTCTTC. This translates into CASSPLDYTSSYNEQFF.

The rearrangement uses TRBV6-5 and TRBJ2-7; 7 nucleotides line up with TRBD2. V lost 6 bases and J lost 0; bases outside the gene matches: 8. CDR1 and CDR2 from the germline V gene are MNHEY and SVGAGI. The CDR3 runs 15 residues. CDR3 sequence (DNA): TGTGCCAGCAGGGCCAGCGGGATGAGCTCCTACGAGCAGTACTTC. Its protein is CASRASGMSSYEQYF.

V usage is TRBV6-5 and J usage is TRBJ2-7; the D gene is possibly TRBD2 (5 bases). The ends were cut back, 5 bases at V and 2 bases at J, with 16 bases in the middle. CDR1 is MNHEY, CDR2 SVGAGI, per germline. The CDR3 consists of 15 residues. CDR3 DNA: TGTGCCAGCAGTCGGACGGGGAATAATGCCTACGAGCAGTACTTC. Its protein product is CASSRTGNNAYEQYF.

The chain carries TRBV30 and TRBJ2-7; maybe TRBD2 (6 bases). The CDR3 extends over 16 amino acids. Germline lookup yields CDR1 GTSNPN and CDR2 SVGIG (reference sequence). Trimming took off 4 bases at V and 4 bases at J, with 23 bases between the two ends. The CDR3 DNA is TGTGCCTGGATGGGGGGTGGAGGGGCCCCCTTTTACGAGCAGTACTTC. Residues: CAWMGGGGAPFYEQYF.

CDR3 sequence: CATSRDRGSNQPQHF. The CDR3 DNA reads TGTGCCACCAGCAGAGATCGGGGTAGCAATCAGCCCCAGCATTTT. V and J are TRBV15 and TRBJ1-5; D gene uncertain. Trimming stripped 0 bases from V and 0 bases from J, with 6 bases between. Germline assignment: CDR1 LNHNV and CDR2 YYDKDF (reference sequence). The CDR3 consists of 15 residues.

CDR3 in DNA: TGCGCCAGCAGCCATTGGGGCGGCCGCGCGCAAGCAGATACGCAGTATTTT. This encodes CASSHWGGRAQADTQYF. The genes are TRBV4-1 and TRBJ2-3; D is possibly TRBD1 (5 bases). V was pared by 3 bases and J by 4 bases, with 20 bases between. Germline CDR1 and CDR2: MGHRA and YSYEKL. This CDR3 has 17 amino acids.

V gene TRBV5-4 combines with J gene TRBJ2-2; 9 nucleotides line up with TRBD2. With 0 bases clipped from V and 3 bases from J, the junction kept 3 bases outside the gene matches. The CDR3 covers 16 residues. Per germline, CDR1 SGHNT and CDR2 YYREEE (reference sequence). CDR3 region: CASSLGGRGDTGELFF. For the CDR3, the DNA is TGTGCCAGCAGCTTGGGCGGGAGGGGCGACACCGGGGAGCTGTTTTTT.

This chain uses TRBV9 with TRBJ2-3, with D perhaps matching TRBD2 (6 bases). Germline-derived CDR1 and CDR2 are SGDLS and YYNGEE. The CDR3 is made up of 18 amino acids. With 4 bases removed from V and 0 bases from J, the gap between germline ends came to 21 bases. The CDR3 region is CASSFLPDSGRSTDTQYF. CDR3 nucleotide sequence: TGTGCCAGCAGCTTTCTCCCCGATAGCGGCCGAAGCACAGATACGCAGTATTTT.

The CDR3 loop reads CASSPGSGQGAREQYF. The CDR3 DNA reads as TGTGCCAGCAGTCCGGGCTCGGGTCAGGGGGCGCGAGAGCAGTACTTC. The chain recombines TRBV11-3 with TRBJ2-7; 8 nucleotides agree with TRBD1. CDR1 SGHNT and CDR2 YENEEA come from the germline V gene. This CDR3 region has 16 residues. The junction had 17 bases not matched to a gene; V was cut back by 6 bases and J by 7 bases.